Below are 10 T cell receptor beta chains sequenced from a single sample in a study of radiation and T cells in renal cell carcinoma. Specified time point: blood 2 weeks post-SBRT. Treatment: 15 Gy SBRT to primary tumor, nephrectomy 4 weeks later. Using immunoSEQ multiplex PCR, the repertoire was profiled, and TCRdb retains in-frame clones only, with some absent. This table holds 100,000 to 150,000 clones, roughly four fifths found once. The input for sequencing was blood, taken from a patient whose treatment included radiotherapy and nephrectomy. These receptors all stem from a man aged 45-60 years with renal cell carcinoma.

V gene TRBV29-1 combines with J gene TRBJ2-2, with 10 bases fitting TRBD2. The CDR3 is 15 residues long. With 6 bases clipped from V and 4 bases from J, the junction kept 8 bases outside the gene matches. The germline CDR1 and CDR2 sequences are SQVTM and ANQGSEA. The CDR3 DNA follows: TGCAGCGTCGGCTCTAGCGGGAGTGGCACCGGGGAGCTGTTTTTT. This gives the protein CSVGSSGSGTGELFF.

A few counts support this clone. The J gene is TRBJ1-1, the V gene TRBV4-2; weak D call: TRBD1 (5 bases). The ends were cut back, 1 base at V and 7 bases at J, with 10 bases in the middle. The length of the CDR3 is 13 residues. CDR1 and CDR2 (germline): LGHNA, YNFKEQ. CDR3 amino acids: CASSQATGFEAFF. In DNA form, the CDR3 reads TGTGCCAGCAGCCAAGCTACAGGCTTTGAAGCTTTCTTT.

The genes are TRBV15 and TRBJ2-2; perhaps TRBD2 as D (6 bases). Trimming left V 0 bases short and J 7 bases short, with 27 bases between. Germline V lookup: CDR1 LNHNV, CDR2 YYDKDF (reference sequence). The CDR3 is 20 amino acids. The CDR3 DNA reads TGTGCCACCAGCAGAGATTTGTTCCCGCGGGGTCGGACAAGACGCGGGGAGCTGTTTTTT. As protein: CATSRDLFPRGRTRRGELFF.

The chain couples TRBV5-1 to TRBJ1-4; D might be TRBD1 (5 bases). The CDR3 totals 18 residues. V lost 0 bases to trimming and J lost 0 bases, with 15 bases between them. Germline V gene data show CDR1 as SGHRS and CDR2 as YFSETQ. For the CDR3, the DNA is TGCGCCAGCAGCTTGGGCCCTAGGGGAGGAACAACTAATGAAAAACTGTTTTTT. Translating gives CASSLGPRGGTTNEKLFF.

The chain joins TRBV7-3 to TRBJ1-2; TRBD1 might be the D (6 bases). Germline-derived CDR1 and CDR2 are SGHTA and FQGTGA. V was trimmed by 2 bases and J by 7 bases, leaving 17 bases between them. The CDR3 sequence is 15 residues long. CDR3 region: CASSLRPDRKGGYTF. Written as DNA, the CDR3 is TGTGCCAGCAGCTTACGCCCCGACAGGAAAGGTGGCTACACCTTC.

This clone came up once. The chain joins TRBV5-1 to TRBJ1-1, with 7 bases fitting TRBD1. J gave up 5 bases and V 4 bases, and 11 bases lay outside the gene matches. The germline gives CDR1 SGHRS, CDR2 YFSETQ. The CDR3 runs to 15 residues. CDR3 protein: CASSTKTGLTTEAFF. In nucleotides, the CDR3 is TGCGCCAGCAGCACCAAGACAGGGTTAACTACTGAAGCTTTCTTT. The variable domain in full, completed from reference TRBV5-1 and TRBJ1-1, reads KAGVTQTPRYLIKTRGQQVTLSCSPISGHRSVSWYQQTPGQGLQFLFEYFSETQRNKGNFPGRFSGRQFSNSRSEMNVSTLELGDSALYLCASSTKTGLTTEAFFGQGTRLTVV.

V gene TRBV15 combines with J gene TRBJ2-1; 10 positions match TRBD2. Trimming at V came to 1 base and at J to 6 bases, leaving 6 bases not matched to a gene. The CDR3 covers 16 residues. The V gene's germline CDR1 is LNHNV and CDR2 YYDKDF (reference sequence). Written as DNA, the CDR3 is TGTGCCACCAGCAGAGTAGCTAGCGGGGGTCCCAATGAGCAGTTCTTC. It codes for CATSRVASGGPNEQFF.

Only one count was recorded for this clone. The chain carries TRBV4-3 and TRBJ1-5; D unresolved. The V end was cut by 2 bases, the J end by 0 bases, with 8 bases between. The CDR3 consists of 15 residues. Germline lookup yields CDR1 LGHNA and CDR2 YSLEER. The CDR3 sequence is CASSQRRDSNQPQHF. In nucleotides, the CDR3 is TGCGCCAGCAGCCAAAGAAGAGATAGCAATCAGCCCCAGCATTTT.

The chain combines TRBV5-1 with TRBJ2-7; D gene uncertain. This CDR3 region has 14 residues. Trimming removed 3 bases from V and 0 bases from J, with 10 bases in between. The germline V gene has CDR1 SGHRS and CDR2 YFSETQ. CDR3 sequence reads: CASSSDPNSYEQYF. CDR3 in DNA: TGCGCCAGCAGCTCTGACCCAAACTCCTACGAGCAGTACTTC. The whole variable domain, remainder taken from reference TRBV5-1 and TRBJ2-7, is KAGVTQTPRYLIKTRGQQVTLSCSPISGHRSVSWYQQTPGQGLQFLFEYFSETQRNKGNFPGRFSGRQFSNSRSEMNVSTLELGDSALYLCASSSDPNSYEQYFGPGTRLTVT.

This clone was seen more than once but under ten times. In DNA, the CDR3 is TGTGCCAGTAGTATAGCCAGTCGTGGTAATTCACCCCTCCACTTT. Its translation: CASSIASRGNSPLHF. This sequence joins TRBV19 and TRBJ1-6; D is undetermined. Germline V gene sequence: CDR1 LNHDA, CDR2 SQIVND (reference sequence). The V end lost 1 base, the J end lost 6 bases, and 10 bases lay between the germline ends. The CDR3 totals 15 residues.